This T cell receptor beta chain was sequenced in a study of CD8+CD57+ T cells in acquired aplastic anemia. Study-level background: Mean DNA quantity obtained from sorted CD4+ and CD8+ cells was around 2.9 ug.

Genomic DNA, serving as template, underwent TCR beta VDJ and CDR3 profiling. A single record per CDR3 protein comes from TCRdb applying MiXCR to the reads. The table includes some 180,000 distinct CDR3 sequences, more than 60% detected once. Sequencing involved patients with CD8+CD57+ cell expansion previously shown by flow cytometry. The patients all had a severe acquired aplastic anemia diagnosis. This clonotype came up a few times. The CDR3 length is 13 residues. Germline-derived CDR1 and CDR2 are DFQATT and SNEGSKA (reference sequence). Trimming left V 1 base short and J 4 bases short, with 9 bases between.

This sequence originates from a human donor with aplastic anemia. The chain uses TRBV20-1 and TRBJ2-3; perhaps TRBD2 as D (5 bases). Sample: sorted CD4+, CD8+, or CD8+CD57+ T cells (not recorded which) from PBMCs. The CDR3 protein is CSARGGLADTQYF. The CDR3 nucleotides are TGCAGTGCTAGAGGCGGGTTGGCAGATACGCAGTATTTT.